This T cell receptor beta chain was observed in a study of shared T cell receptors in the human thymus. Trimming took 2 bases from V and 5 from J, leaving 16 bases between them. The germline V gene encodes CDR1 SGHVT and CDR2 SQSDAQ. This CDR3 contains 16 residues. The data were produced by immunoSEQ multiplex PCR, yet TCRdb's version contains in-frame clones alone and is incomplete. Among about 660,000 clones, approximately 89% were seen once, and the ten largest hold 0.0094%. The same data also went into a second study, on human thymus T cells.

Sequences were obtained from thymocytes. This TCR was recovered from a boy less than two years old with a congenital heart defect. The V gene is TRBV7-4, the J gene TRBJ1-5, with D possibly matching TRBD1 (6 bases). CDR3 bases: TGTGCCAGCAGCTTATACCAGGGGCAATGGGATCAGCCCCAGCATTTT. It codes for CASSLYQGQWDQPQHF.